These 14 T cell receptor beta chains share one sample of origin, sequenced in a study of cytotoxic CD8 clonotypes in ibrutinib-treated CLL. Assay used: immunoSEQ multiplex PCR; TCRdb lists only in-frame clones, some missing. Altogether 50,000 or so clones are present, about 57% being singletons, with the ten largest covering approximately 28%. This specimen consisted of PBMCs, obtained after 24 months of ibrutinib treatment. Receptor source: a human donor with chronic lymphocytic leukemia.

This clone was counted between two and nine times. V gene TRBV19 combines with J gene TRBJ1-1; D is uncertain. Germline values: CDR1 LNHDA, CDR2 SQIVND (reference sequence). This CDR3 spans 13 amino acids. Trimming removed 5 bases at V and 5 bases at J, with 12 bases between. The CDR3 spells CASSPTVRTEAFF. In nucleotides, the CDR3 is TGTGCCAGTAGTCCAACGGTGAGGACTGAAGCTTTCTTT. The variable domain in full, with the rest retrieved from reference TRBV19 and TRBJ1-1, is DGGITQSPKYLFRKEGQNVTLSCEQNLNHDAMYWYRQDPGQGLRLIYYSQIVNDFQKGDIAEGYSVSREKKESFPLTVTSAQKNPTAFYLCASSPTVRTEAFFGQGTRLTVV.

This clone was seen only once. This chain connects TRBV2 to TRBJ2-1; D possibly corresponds to TRBD2 (7 bases). V lost 11 bases to trimming and J lost 8 bases, with 19 bases between them. This CDR3 spans 13 amino acids. Germline values: CDR1 SNHLY, CDR2 FYNNEI. CDR3 residues: CAGGRGARDEQFF. The CDR3 DNA is TGTGCCGGGGGTCGGGGGGCCAGGGATGAGCAGTTCTTC.

The chain is built from TRBV6-5 and TRBJ2-2; 7 bases are shared with TRBD1. In germline, CDR1 is MNHEY, CDR2 SVGAGI. The CDR3 has 14 residues. The ends lost 4 bases at V and 8 bases at J; junction bases unmatched: 7. CDR3 residues: CASSSDRVSGELFF. The CDR3 DNA reads TGTGCCAGCAGTTCCGACAGGGTTTCTGGGGAGCTGTTTTTT.

The chain uses TRBV25-1 and TRBJ2-3, with D possibly matching TRBD1 (5 bases). CDR1 is MGHDK and CDR2 is SYGVNS in the germline V gene. This CDR3 has 13 residues. V was cut by 5 bases and J by 10 bases, with 16 bases left in between. The CDR3 protein is CASSPLPLQAQYF. The CDR3 DNA sequence: TGTGCCAGCAGTCCCCTCCCCCTACAGGCGCAGTATTTT.

J is TRBJ1-6 and V is TRBV11-2; perhaps TRBD1 as D (6 bases). This CDR3 region has 16 residues. Germline lookup yields CDR1 SGHAT and CDR2 FQNNGV. CDR3 sequence: CATAAQTSGAYSPLHF. The CDR3 DNA follows: TGTGCGACAGCAGCCCAAACGTCAGGGGCCTATTCACCCCTCCACTTT.

This clone was observed a few times. The chain joins TRBV19 to TRBJ1-6; possible D gene TRBD1, 5 bases. Germline V gene sequence: CDR1 LNHDA, CDR2 SQIVND (reference sequence). The CDR3 spans 16 residues. V lost 3 bases and J 7 bases, leaving 16 bases between the germline ends. The chain's CDR3 is CASSMILGTGNSPLHF. The CDR3 DNA reads TGTGCCAGTAGTATGATACTAGGGACGGGGAATTCACCCCTCCACTTT. Together with reference TRBV19 and TRBJ1-6, the CDR3 gives the full variable domain: DGGITQSPKYLFRKEGQNVTLSCEQNLNHDAMYWYRQDPGQGLRLIYYSQIVNDFQKGDIAEGYSVSREKKESFPLTVTSAQKNPTAFYLCASSMILGTGNSPLHFGNGTRLTVT.

CDR3 sequence (DNA): TGTGCCAGCAGCGTAGCTGGGGCAGACTATGGCTACACCTTC. It yields the protein CASSVAGADYGYTF. The chain uses TRBV9 and TRBJ1-2, with TRBD1 as a possible D gene (5 bases). The ends were cut back, 0 bases at V and 3 bases at J, with 9 bases in the middle. Germline lookup yields CDR1 SGDLS and CDR2 YYNGEE. CDR3 length: 14 residues.

This clone is a singleton in its sample. The chain has TRBV19 and TRBJ2-1; 9 bases match TRBD2. The CDR3 contains 15 residues. Germline CDR1 is LNHDA and CDR2 is SQIVND (reference sequence). The V gene end was trimmed by 3 bases and the J gene end by 9 bases; junction bases not matched to a gene: 9. The CDR3 nucleotides read TGTGCCAGTAGTATCTCCCAGGGTAGCGGGGGTGAGCAGTTCTTC. Its translation: CASSISQGSGGEQFF.

The rearrangement uses TRBV10-3 and TRBJ1-1; TRBD1 is a possible D gene (5 bases). The CDR3 is made up of 14 amino acids. The germline V gene encodes CDR1 ENHRY and CDR2 SYGVKD. Trimming shortened V by 8 bases and J by 0 bases, and 13 bases separated the two germline ends. The CDR3 DNA reads as TGTGCCATCCGGGACCCGGCCGTGAACACTGAAGCTTTCTTT. The encoded protein is CAIRDPAVNTEAFF.

The chain employs TRBV5-1 and TRBJ1-6; D may be TRBD1 (6 bases). Germline loops: CDR1 SGHRS, CDR2 YFSETQ. Trimming removed 0 bases at V and 8 bases at J, with 15 bases between. The CDR3 has 16 amino acids. This CDR3 reads CASSLAPGAVDSPLHF. Here the CDR3 DNA reads TGCGCCAGCAGCTTGGCCCCGGGGGCTGTCGATTCACCCCTCCACTTT.

This clone was seen more than once but under ten times. This chain connects TRBV14 to TRBJ1-2; D uncertain. V was clipped by 3 bases and J by 4 bases, with 9 bases between them. The CDR3 sequence is 13 residues long. Per germline, CDR1 SGHDN and CDR2 FVKESK. CDR3: CASSHGPTYGYTF. CDR3 coding DNA: TGTGCCAGCAGCCATGGACCGACCTATGGCTACACCTTC.

The chain recombines TRBV10-3 with TRBJ2-1, with 10 positions matching TRBD2. The J segment lost 1 base and the V segment lost 8 bases, leaving 5 bases of the junction unmatched. This CDR3 region has 15 residues. Germline V gives CDR1 ENHRY, CDR2 SYGVKD. The CDR3 loop reads CAIRPTSGSYNEQFF. CDR3 DNA: TGTGCCATCCGCCCGACTAGCGGGTCCTACAATGAGCAGTTCTTC.

The CDR3 region has the DNA TGCAGCGTTCGTCCCACAGGGGGCAGGGGTGAAAAACTGTTTTTT. It encodes CSVRPTGGRGEKLFF. The chain uses TRBV29-1 and TRBJ1-4, with 9 bases fitting TRBD1. The CDR3 is 15 residues long. V lost 5 bases and J lost 7; bases outside the gene matches: 11. The germline V gene encodes CDR1 SQVTM and CDR2 ANQGSEA.

The CDR3 region has the DNA TGTGCCAGCTCACCAGCTAGGAATGAGCAGTTCTTC. Protein: CASSPARNEQFF. The V gene is TRBV18, the J gene TRBJ2-1; D call uncertain. V was pared by 2 bases and J by 7 bases, with 6 bases between. Per germline, CDR1 KGHSH and CDR2 LQKENI. CDR3 length: 12 residues.